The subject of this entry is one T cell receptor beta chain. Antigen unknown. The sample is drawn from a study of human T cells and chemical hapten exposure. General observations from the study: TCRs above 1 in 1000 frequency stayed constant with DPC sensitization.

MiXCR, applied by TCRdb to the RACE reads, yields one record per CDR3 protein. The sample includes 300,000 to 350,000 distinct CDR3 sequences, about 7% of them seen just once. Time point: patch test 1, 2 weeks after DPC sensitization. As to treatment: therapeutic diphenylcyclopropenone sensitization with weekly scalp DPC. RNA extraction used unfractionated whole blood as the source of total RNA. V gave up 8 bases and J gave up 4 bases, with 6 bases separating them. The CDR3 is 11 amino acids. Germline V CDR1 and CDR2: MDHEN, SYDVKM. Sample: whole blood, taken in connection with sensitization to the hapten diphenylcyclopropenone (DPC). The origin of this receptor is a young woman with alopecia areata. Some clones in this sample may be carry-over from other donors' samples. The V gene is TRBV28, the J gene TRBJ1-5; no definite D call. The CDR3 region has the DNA TGTGCCAGCTGTTCAAATCAGCCCCAGCATTTT. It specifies CASCSNQPQHF.